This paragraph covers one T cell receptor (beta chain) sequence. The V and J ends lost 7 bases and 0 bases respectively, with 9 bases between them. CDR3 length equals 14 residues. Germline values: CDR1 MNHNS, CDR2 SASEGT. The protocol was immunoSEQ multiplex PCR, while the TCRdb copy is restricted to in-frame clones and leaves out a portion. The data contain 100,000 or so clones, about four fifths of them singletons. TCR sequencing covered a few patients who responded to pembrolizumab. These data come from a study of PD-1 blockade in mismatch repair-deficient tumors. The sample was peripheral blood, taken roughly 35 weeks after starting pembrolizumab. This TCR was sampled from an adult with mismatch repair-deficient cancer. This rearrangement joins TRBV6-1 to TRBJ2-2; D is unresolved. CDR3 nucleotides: TGTGCCAGCACAGGATGGGCGAACACCGGGGAGCTGTTTTTT. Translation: CASTGWANTGELFF.